The rows below give T cell receptor beta chains drawn from one sample of a study of cytotoxic CD8 clonotypes in ibrutinib-treated CLL. TCRdb's copy holds only in-frame clones and misses some; the assay was immunoSEQ multiplex PCR. In the table there are about 97,000 clones, approximately 71% of which are singletons. Here the sequenced sample was PBMCs, taken after 24 months of ibrutinib treatment. These receptors originate from a human donor with chronic lymphocytic leukemia. Each CDR3 is given with its conserved first and last residue. Each record gives: V gene, clone size, J gene, D gene, CDR3 DNA, CDR3 protein. A D gene is named only where the DNA matches it firmly. Rows may omit the clone size; those that give it use once, few, many or a size class.

TRBV6-5,NA,TRBJ1-4,TRBD1,TGTGCCAGCAGCATACAGGGGATTAGTGAAAAACTGTTTTTT,CASSIQGISEKLFF
TRBV7-2,NA,TRBJ1-1,TRBD1,TGTGCCAGCAGCTTAGCGGGACAGGGAGTAGGCACTGAAGCTTTCTTT,CASSLAGQGVGTEAFF
TRBV10-3,NA,TRBJ1-3,TRBD1,TGTGCCATCAGTGAAGCGACAGGGGGCTCTGGAAACACCATATATTTT,CAISEATGGSGNTIYF
TRBV15,NA,TRBJ2-7,NA,TGTGCCACCAGCAGCGATTCCTCCTACGAGCAGTACTTC,CATSSDSSYEQYF
TRBV2,NA,TRBJ1-1,NA,TGTGCCAGCAGCTTTGACACTGAAGCTTTCTTT,CASSFDTEAFF
TRBV23-1,few,TRBJ2-7,NA,TGCGCCAGCAGTCCTTTCGAGCAGTACTTC,CASSPFEQYF
TRBV11-2,few,TRBJ2-1,TRBD2,TGTGCCAGCAGCCTCCTAGCTAGCGGGATCTACAATGAGCAGTTCTTC,CASSLLASGIYNEQFF
TRBV28,NA,TRBJ1-2,TRBD1,TGTGCCAGCAGTTTTGGGACAGGGTGGAGCTATGGCTACACCTTC,CASSFGTGWSYGYTF
TRBV15,NA,TRBJ1-5,NA,TGTGCCACCAGCAGAGTTTCAGGGCCCAATCAGCCCCAGCATTTT,CATSRVSGPNQPQHF
TRBV5-6,NA,TRBJ2-1,NA,TGTGCCAGCAGCTTACCCGGACGGCTCCTGGCTGAGCAGTTCTTC,CASSLPGRLLAEQFF
TRBV7-2,NA,TRBJ2-7,NA,TGTGCCAGCAGCTTACGTCAGTGGGCTCACGAGCAGTACTTC,CASSLRQWAHEQYF
TRBV13,NA,TRBJ2-7,NA,TGTGCCAGCAGTGGAAGTATCGTGGCGGATACCTACGAGCAGTACTTC,CASSGSIVADTYEQYF
TRBV5-4,NA,TRBJ2-7,TRBD2,TGTGCCAGCAGCCGCGGGACTAGCGGCTACTACGAGCAGTACTTC,CASSRGTSGYYEQYF
TRBV7-9,NA,TRBJ1-5,TRBD1,TGTGCCAGCAGTACCACAGGACAGGCAAATCAGCCCCAGCATTTT,CASSTTGQANQPQHF
TRBV7-9,NA,TRBJ1-5,NA,TGTGCCAGCAGCTTAGCGACACCGAATCAGCCCCAGCATTTT,CASSLATPNQPQHF
TRBV14,NA,TRBJ2-7,NA,TGTGCCAGCAGCCAAGATCCGGGGACATACTCCTACGAGCAGTACTTC,CASSQDPGTYSYEQYF
TRBV5-1,NA,TRBJ2-1,NA,TGCGCCAGCAGCTATATACCACGATCCGAAAGAGATAACAATGAGCAGTTCTTC,CASSYIPRSERDNNEQFF
TRBV28,NA,TRBJ2-7,TRBD1,TGTGCCAGCAGGGACAGGGCCTCCTACGAGCAGTACTTC,CASRDRASYEQYF
TRBV7-2,NA,TRBJ2-3,TRBD2,TGTGCCAGCAGCTTGGGGAGGCTAGCGGGGGACACAGATACGCAGTATTTT,CASSLGRLAGDTDTQYF
TRBV7-9,once,TRBJ2-1,NA,TGTGCCAGCAGGAGCGGCCTCTCCTACAATGAGCAGTTCTTC,CASRSGLSYNEQFF
TRBV5-6,NA,TRBJ2-7,TRBD2,TGTGCCAGCAGCTCAACTAGCGGTACCTACGAGCAGTACTTC,CASSSTSGTYEQYF
TRBV11-3,NA,TRBJ1-1,TRBD1,TGTGCCAGCAGCCCAGGGACAGGGATGGCTTTCTTT,CASSPGTGMAFF
TRBV7-2,NA,TRBJ1-5,TRBD1,TGTGCCAGCAGCAGGACAGGGAGGTATCAGCCCCAGCATTTT,CASSRTGRYQPQHF
TRBV5-4,NA,TRBJ2-2,TRBD2,TGTGCCAGCAGCCCGGGACTAGCGGGAGATACCGGGGAGCTGTTTTTT,CASSPGLAGDTGELFF
TRBV27,NA,TRBJ1-5,TRBD1,TGTGCCAGCAGTTCGGTTTACAGGGGGAGTCAGCCCCAGCATTTT,CASSSVYRGSQPQHF
TRBV5-1,few,TRBJ2-7,TRBD2,TGCGCCAGCAGCGGCGCGGGAGTCCACGAGCAGTACTTC,CASSGAGVHEQYF
TRBV2,NA,TRBJ2-2,NA,TGTGCCAGCACCAGACTTGTCGGGGAGCTGTTTTTT,CASTRLVGELFF